The clone carrying this T cell receptor beta chain has a handful of counts. What it binds is not known. The data were obtained in a study of regulatory T cells in long-lasting Graves disease. General study findings and limits: New patients shared fewer public clonotypes (roughly 990) than persistent patients did (2,741).

Trimming removed 11 bases from V and 7 bases from J, with 14 bases in between. Germline V gene sequence: CDR1 MNHEY, CDR2 SMNVEV (reference sequence). CDR3 size: 11 residues. Time point reported: persistent/refractory GD, antithyroid drugs over 5 years with positive TRAb. There was RNA extracted from PBMCs, and the TCR library was made from it. The TCR beta library used iRepertoire HTBI primers with Arm-PCR amplification of CDR3. MiXCR was run by TCRdb on the multiplex PCR reads, yielding one entry per CDR3 protein. Among about 290,000 distinct CDR3 sequences, roughly a fifth were seen once, and the ten largest hold about 56%.

Sequencing was performed on peripheral blood mononuclear cells (PBMCs), taken when the disease was refractory, from a patient treated with antithyroid drugs. The receptor was derived from a female donor with Graves disease. V usage is TRBV27 and J usage is TRBJ2-5, with D perhaps TRBD1 (6 bases). The CDR3 sequence is CASQGGRTQYF. CDR3 sequence (DNA): TGTGCCTCCCAAGGGGGACGGACCCAGTACTTC.